This T cell receptor beta chain stems from a study of blood T cells in healthy people across ages. Germline V lookup: CDR1 SQVTM, CDR2 ANQGSEA. This CDR3 is 15 amino acids long. With 2 bases clipped from V and 0 bases from J, the junction kept 5 bases outside the gene matches. The table lists this clonotype with many counts. With a J-beta primer mix and a sample-barcoded 5' primer, a second PCR ran roughly 6 to 11 cycles. Every cDNA was tagged by a template-switch adaptor with 12 random nucleotides. Each CDR3 protein is one row after TCRdb ran MiXCR on the 5' RACE reads. The table includes about 780,000 distinct CDR3 sequences, about 46% detected once.

V is TRBV29-1 and J is TRBJ2-3, with 7 bases identical to TRBD1. This sequence originates from a man older than 75 in good health. Sequencing was done on a sample of blood. The DNA of the CDR3 is TGCAGCGTTGAACTCCCGACAGGGAGCACAGATACGCAGTATTTT. This translates into CSVELPTGSTDTQYF.